The 24 T cell receptor beta chains reported below all come from one sample, sequenced in a study of T cells after yellow fever vaccination. Each CDR3 protein gets one entry after TCRdb re-called the 5' RACE reads with MiXCR. The repertoire holds 230,000 or so distinct CDR3 sequences, with roughly 6.3% as singletons. Source: CD4+ T cells sorted from PBMCs, taken on the day of the yellow fever booster vaccination. Every receptor here comes from a man aged 25 to 40 who received the YFV17D yellow fever vaccine.

This clonotype was seen at least ten times. The rearrangement joins TRBV11-2 to TRBJ2-3, with a tentative D call TRBD1 (5 bases). The V gene's germline CDR1 is SGHAT and CDR2 FQNNGV. V was cut by 1 base and J by 6 bases, with 11 bases left in between. This CDR3 has 14 residues. The CDR3 sequence: CASSLAGPRDTQYF. CDR3 coding DNA: TGTGCCAGCAGCTTAGCAGGGCCCAGGGATACGCAGTATTTT. Variable domain in full (rest from reference TRBV11-2 and TRBJ2-3): EAGVAQSPRYKIIEKRQSVAFWCNPISGHATLYWYQQILGQGPKLLIQFQNNGVVDDSQLPKDRFSAERLKGVDSTLKIQPAKLEDSAVYLCASSLAGPRDTQYFGPGTRLTVL.

This clonotype was recorded a few times. The rearrangement joins TRBV20-1 to TRBJ2-2; the D gene could be TRBD1 or TRBD2 (5 bases each). Trimming took off 6 bases at V and 3 bases at J, with 17 bases between the two ends. The CDR3 extends over 15 amino acids. Per the germline V gene, CDR1 is DFQATT and CDR2 is SNEGSKA (reference sequence). CDR3: CSATPGRVDTGELFF. CDR3 nucleotides: TGCAGTGCGACACCGGGGCGGGTCGACACCGGGGAGCTGTTTTTT.

This clonotype was seen more than once but under ten times. V is TRBV5-4 and J is TRBJ2-7, with 8 nucleotides matching TRBD1. The CDR3 consists of 14 residues. Germline V gene lookup returns CDR1 SGHNT and CDR2 YYREEE (reference sequence). J was trimmed by 5 bases and V by 4 bases; bases with no gene match: 8. The CDR3: CASSPRTGFDEQYF. In DNA, the CDR3 is TGTGCCAGCAGCCCGCGGACAGGGTTCGACGAGCAGTACTTC.

There are many counts of this clonotype. The chain recombines TRBV7-6 with TRBJ2-1, with 12 bases that match TRBD2. Trimming removed 5 bases from V and 4 bases from J; junction bases left unmatched: 3. The CDR3 sequence is 15 residues long. The germline V gene has CDR1 SGHVS and CDR2 FNYEAQ. The CDR3 bases are TGTGCCAGCAGCGCCACTAGCGGGGGGTACAATGAGCAGTTCTTC. Translating it yields CASSATSGGYNEQFF. The full variable domain, completed using reference TRBV7-6 and TRBJ2-1, is GAGVSQSPRYKVTKRGQDVALRCDPISGHVSLYWYRQALGQGPEFLTYFNYEAQQDKSGLPNDRFSAERPEGSISTLTIQRTEQRDSAMYRCASSATSGGYNEQFFGPGTRLTVL.

The gene calls are TRBV3-1 and TRBJ2-7; 10 nucleotides line up with TRBD2. The ends lost 2 bases at V and 5 bases at J; junction bases unmatched: 6. CDR1 and CDR2 from the germline V gene are LGHDT and YNNKEL (reference sequence). There are 15 residues in the CDR3. This CDR3 is CASSQLSGRANEQYF. CDR3 sequence (DNA): TGTGCCAGCAGCCAACTGAGCGGGAGGGCCAACGAGCAGTACTTC.

This clonotype has a count of ten or more. V gene TRBV5-1 combines with J gene TRBJ2-7; D gene uncertain. V lost 1 base and J 5 bases, leaving 4 bases between the germline ends. This CDR3 has 11 residues. Germline V CDR1 and CDR2: SGHRS, YFSETQ. The CDR3 coding sequence is TGCGCCAGCAGCTTGACGGACGAGCAGTACTTC. Translated: CASSLTDEQYF.

The chain combines TRBV5-6 with TRBJ2-5; 10 bases are a match to TRBD1. J was trimmed by 5 bases and V by 4 bases; bases with no gene match: 8. Germline lookup yields CDR1 SGHDT and CDR2 YYEEEE. The length of the CDR3 is 15 residues. The DNA of the CDR3 is TGTGCCAGCAGCCCGGGAGGACAGGGGGTCGAGACCCAGTACTTC. It encodes CASSPGGQGVETQYF.

J is TRBJ2-1 and V is TRBV6-6; D is uncertain. The CDR3 has 12 residues. The ends were cut back, 4 bases at V and 9 bases at J, with 10 bases in the middle. Germline-derived CDR1 and CDR2 are MNHNY and SVGAGI (reference sequence). CDR3 DNA: TGTGCCAGCAGTTCCTCTAGTACTGAGCAGTTCTTC. Translating gives CASSSSSTEQFF.

The chain carries TRBV10-3 and TRBJ2-7, with 7 positions matching TRBD1. The CDR3 is 14 residues long. Trimming took 4 bases from V and 7 from J; bases not matched to a gene: 10. The germline gives CDR1 ENHRY, CDR2 SYGVKD. DNA for the CDR3: TGTGCCATCAGTGGGATTGAGGGGGCGGGTGAGCAGTACTTC. This gives the protein CAISGIEGAGEQYF.

The CDR3 here is CASSAQGSSPLHF. CDR3 DNA sequence: TGTGCCAGCAGCGCACAGGGAAGTTCACCCCTCCACTTT. The genes are TRBV7-2 and TRBJ1-6; possibly TRBD1 for D (6 bases). This CDR3 spans 13 amino acids. Trimming took off 5 bases at V and 9 bases at J, with 11 bases between the two ends. CDR1 SGHTA and CDR2 FQGNSA come from the germline V gene.

The rearrangement links TRBV7-9 to TRBJ1-6, with D uncertain. Per germline, CDR1 SEHNR and CDR2 FQNEAQ (reference sequence). V was clipped by 1 base and J by 8 bases, with 12 bases between them. This CDR3 spans 15 amino acids. The CDR3 nucleotides read TGTGCCAGCAGCTTAGGGGCAGCCCCCGATTCACCCCTCCACTTT. Translating gives CASSLGAAPDSPLHF.

This clonotype appeared many times. The V call is TRBV20-1, the J call TRBJ2-7; 7 nucleotides agree with TRBD1. The CDR3 runs 13 residues. The V gene's germline CDR1 is DFQATT and CDR2 SNEGSKA (reference sequence). Losses at the gene ends were 1 base for V and 2 bases for J; bases not matched to a gene: 2. As DNA, the CDR3 is TGCAGTGCTAGAGGACAGGGCCCCTACGAGCAGTACTTC. It is translated as CSARGQGPYEQYF.

This clonotype was counted only a few times. CDR3 protein: CSALRTSGGLEQYF. The CDR3 nucleotides are TGCAGTGCCCTACGGACTAGCGGGGGGTTAGAGCAGTACTTC. This chain joins TRBV20-1 and TRBJ2-7, with 14 bases matching TRBD2. V dropped 6 bases and J dropped 7; count of bases not matched to a gene: 8. From germline, CDR1 is DFQATT and CDR2 SNEGSKA (reference sequence). The CDR3 loop spans 14 amino acids.

This clonotype has a handful of counts. The J gene is TRBJ2-5, the V gene TRBV14; 8 positions agree with TRBD1. Per the germline V gene, CDR1 is SGHDN and CDR2 is FVKESK. The CDR3 totals 15 residues. Germline trimming cut 0 bases from V and 5 bases from J; bases unmatched to any gene: 5. The CDR3 DNA reads TGTGCCAGCAGCCAAGATGGCAGGGGGCGTGAGACCCAGTACTTC. Protein: CASSQDGRGRETQYF.

In its sample, this clonotype was seen many times. The V and J genes are TRBV7-9 and TRBJ2-7; 7 nucleotides align to TRBD2. CDR3 length: 13 residues. Germline V CDR1 and CDR2: SEHNR, FQNEAQ (reference sequence). Trimming removed 6 bases from V and 6 bases from J; junction bases left unmatched: 8. CDR3 DNA sequence: TGTGCCAGCAGTCGGGGCGGGAGTGGCGAGCAGTACTTC. It specifies CASSRGGSGEQYF.

This chain links TRBV5-5 with TRBJ2-6, with TRBD1 matching 10 bases. The CDR3 runs to 18 residues. Germline CDR1 and CDR2: SGHKS and YYEKEE (reference sequence). V dropped 0 bases and J dropped 2; count of bases not matched to a gene: 5. The chain's CDR3 is CASSLVGTGAPGANVLTF. The CDR3 region has the DNA TGTGCCAGCAGCTTGGTTGGGACAGGGGCTCCTGGGGCCAACGTCCTGACTTTC.

V and J are TRBV6-5 and TRBJ2-3, with D unclear. CDR1 and CDR2 from the germline V gene are MNHEY and SVGAGI. The germline V and J ends were trimmed by 4 bases and 7 bases, with 15 bases remaining between them. This CDR3 has 14 residues. Written as DNA, the CDR3 is TGTGCCAGCAGTTTAGGAACATACCAAAATACGCAGTATTTT. Translated, it gives CASSLGTYQNTQYF.

This clonotype was found many times. The rearrangement joins TRBV12-3 or TRBV12-4 to TRBJ2-3; tentative D call: TRBD2 (6 bases). V gave up 4 bases and J gave up 0 bases, with 8 bases separating them. CDR3 size: 14 residues. The DNA of the CDR3 is TGTGCCAGCAGTTCGGGGACTAGCACAGATACGCAGTATTTT. Protein sequence: CASSSGTSTDTQYF.

The J gene is TRBJ2-1, the V gene TRBV11-2; 8 positions match TRBD2. Trimming at V came to 5 bases and at J to 4 bases, leaving 7 bases not matched to a gene. The CDR3 has 15 residues. Germline CDR1 reads SGHAT; CDR2 reads FQNNGV. The DNA for the CDR3 is TGTGCCAGCAGCCCAAGACTAGCGAAGTACAATGAGCAGTTCTTC. It specifies CASSPRLAKYNEQFF.

DNA for the CDR3: TGTGCCAGCCTACTAGCGGGATACACAGATACGCAGTATTTT. This codes for CASLLAGYTDTQYF. The chain links TRBV12-3 or TRBV12-4 to TRBJ2-3; the match to TRBD2 covers 10 bases. The CDR3 runs to 14 residues. V was pared by 8 bases and J by 2 bases, with 4 bases of the junction left unmatched.

The V call is TRBV18, the J call TRBJ1-1, with 8 bases matching TRBD1. Germline V lookup: CDR1 KGHSH, CDR2 LQKENI. The ends lost 8 bases at V and 1 base at J; junction bases unmatched: 9. This CDR3 has 15 amino acids. The CDR3 nucleotides are TGTGCCAGCCTCCTAAACAGGGGGGAGAACACTGAAGCTTTCTTT. Translating gives CASLLNRGENTEAFF.

In this sample, this clonotype turned up many times. The chain couples TRBV2 to TRBJ2-1; possibly TRBD1 for D (5 bases). Germline V gene data show CDR1 as SNHLY and CDR2 as FYNNEI. The CDR3 is 13 residues long. V shed 4 bases and J shed 4 bases, with 8 bases lying between them. CDR3 sequence (DNA): TGTGCCAGCAGTGGAAGGGGTTACAATGAGCAGTTCTTC. Translation gives CASSGRGYNEQFF.

The chain's CDR3 is CASSRTERKETQYF. DNA of the CDR3: TGCGCCAGCAGCAGGACAGAGAGAAAAGAGACCCAGTACTTC. This chain connects TRBV5-1 to TRBJ2-5, with D perhaps TRBD1 (6 bases). The V end lost 4 bases, the J end lost 3 bases, and 13 bases lay between the germline ends. The CDR3 is 14 residues long. Germline lookup yields CDR1 SGHRS and CDR2 YFSETQ.

The rearrangement uses TRBV7-6 and TRBJ2-1; D call uncertain. The CDR3 runs 12 residues. Trimming left V 4 bases short and J 6 bases short, with 7 bases between. Per the germline V gene, CDR1 is SGHVS and CDR2 is FNYEAQ. The CDR3, as DNA: TGTGCCAGCAGCTCCTGGATCAATGAGCAGTTCTTC. It codes for CASSSWINEQFF. The variable domain in full, with the rest retrieved from reference TRBV7-6 and TRBJ2-1, is GAGVSQSPRYKVTKRGQDVALRCDPISGHVSLYWYRQALGQGPEFLTYFNYEAQQDKSGLPNDRFSAERPEGSISTLTIQRTEQRDSAMYRCASSSWINEQFFGPGTRLTVL.